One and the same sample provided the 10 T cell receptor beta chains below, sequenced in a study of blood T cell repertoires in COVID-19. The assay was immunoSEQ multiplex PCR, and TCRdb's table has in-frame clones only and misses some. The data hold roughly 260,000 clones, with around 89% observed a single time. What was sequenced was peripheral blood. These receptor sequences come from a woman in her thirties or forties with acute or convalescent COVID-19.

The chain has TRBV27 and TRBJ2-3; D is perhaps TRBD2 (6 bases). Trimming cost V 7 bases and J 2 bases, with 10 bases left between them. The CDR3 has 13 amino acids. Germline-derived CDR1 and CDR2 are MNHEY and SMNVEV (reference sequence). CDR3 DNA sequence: TGTGCCAGCAAGGAGGGCCACACAGATACGCAGTATTTT. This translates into CASKEGHTDTQYF.

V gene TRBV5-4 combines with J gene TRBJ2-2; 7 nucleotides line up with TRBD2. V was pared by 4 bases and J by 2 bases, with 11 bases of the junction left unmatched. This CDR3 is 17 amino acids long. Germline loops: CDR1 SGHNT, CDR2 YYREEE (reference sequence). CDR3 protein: CASSKGGAGRNTGELFF. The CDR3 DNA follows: TGTGCCAGCAGCAAGGGAGGGGCGGGGCGAAACACCGGGGAGCTGTTTTTT.

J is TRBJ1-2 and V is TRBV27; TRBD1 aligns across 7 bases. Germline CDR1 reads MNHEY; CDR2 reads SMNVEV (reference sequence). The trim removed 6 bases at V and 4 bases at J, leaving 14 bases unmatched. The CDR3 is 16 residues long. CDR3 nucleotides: TGTGCCAGCAGCCCCACTCGACAGGGTAATGTCTATGGCTACACCTTC. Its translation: CASSPTRQGNVYGYTF.

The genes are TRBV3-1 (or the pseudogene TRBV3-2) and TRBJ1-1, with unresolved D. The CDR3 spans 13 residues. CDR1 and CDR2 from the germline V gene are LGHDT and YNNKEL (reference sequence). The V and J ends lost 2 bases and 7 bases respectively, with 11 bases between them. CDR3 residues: CASSQFKGGEAFF. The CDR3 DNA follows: TGTGCCAGCAGCCAATTTAAGGGAGGTGAAGCTTTCTTT.

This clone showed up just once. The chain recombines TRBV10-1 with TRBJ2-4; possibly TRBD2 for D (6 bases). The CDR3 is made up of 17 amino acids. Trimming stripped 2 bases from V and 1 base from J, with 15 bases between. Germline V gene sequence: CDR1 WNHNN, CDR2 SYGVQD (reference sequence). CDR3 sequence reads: CASSEVGGGSAKNIQYF. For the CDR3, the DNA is TGCGCCAGCAGTGAGGTCGGAGGAGGGTCGGCCAAAAACATTCAGTACTTC.

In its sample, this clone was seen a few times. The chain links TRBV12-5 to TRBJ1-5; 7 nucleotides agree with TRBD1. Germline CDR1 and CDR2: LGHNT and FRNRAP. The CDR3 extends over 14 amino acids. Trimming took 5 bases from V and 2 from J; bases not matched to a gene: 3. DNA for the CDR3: TGTGCTAGTGGTATTACAGGGGGCAATCAGCCCCAGCATTTT. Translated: CASGITGGNQPQHF.

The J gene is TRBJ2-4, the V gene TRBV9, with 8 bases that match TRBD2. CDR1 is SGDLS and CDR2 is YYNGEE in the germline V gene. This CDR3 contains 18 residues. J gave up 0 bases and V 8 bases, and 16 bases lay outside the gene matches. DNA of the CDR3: TGTGCCAGACCCCCGGGGGGGGCCGGACGCTTAGCCAAAAACATTCAGTACTTC. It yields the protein CARPPGGAGRLAKNIQYF. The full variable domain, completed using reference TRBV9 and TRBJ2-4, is DSGVTQTPKHLITATGQRVTLRCSPRSGDLSVYWYQQSLDQGLQFLIQYYNGEERAKGNILERFSAQQFPDLHSELNLSSLELGDSALYFCARPPGGAGRLAKNIQYFGAGTRLSVL.

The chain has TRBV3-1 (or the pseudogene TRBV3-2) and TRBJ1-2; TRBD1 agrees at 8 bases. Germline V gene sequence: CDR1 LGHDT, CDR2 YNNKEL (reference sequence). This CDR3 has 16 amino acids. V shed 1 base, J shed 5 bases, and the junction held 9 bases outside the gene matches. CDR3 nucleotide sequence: TGTGCCAGCAGCCAAGCCGGAGGACAGGGCGGGTATGGCTACACCTTC. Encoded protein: CASSQAGGQGGYGYTF.

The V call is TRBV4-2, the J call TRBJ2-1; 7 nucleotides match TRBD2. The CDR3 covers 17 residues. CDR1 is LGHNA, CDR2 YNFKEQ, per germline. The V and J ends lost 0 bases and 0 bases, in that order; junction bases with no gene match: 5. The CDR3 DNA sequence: TGTGCCAGCAGCCAAGAGCGGGACTATCGCTCCTACAATGAGCAGTTCTTC. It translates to CASSQERDYRSYNEQFF.

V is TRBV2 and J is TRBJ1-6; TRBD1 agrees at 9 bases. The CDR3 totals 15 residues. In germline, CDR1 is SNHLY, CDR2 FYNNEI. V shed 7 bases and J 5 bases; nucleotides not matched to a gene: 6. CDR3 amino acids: CASNTGTGHNSPLHF. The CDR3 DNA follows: TGTGCCAGCAATACCGGGACAGGGCATAATTCACCCCTCCACTTT.